This T cell receptor (beta chain) came from a study of T cells in Graves' hyperthyroidism and ophthalmopathy. Amplification of TCR beta CDR3 regions was performed using RNA transcripts as template. First-round RT-PCR with HTBI primers amplified the TCR CDR3 region. TCRdb reprocessed the multiplex PCR reads via MiXCR and lists one record per CDR3 protein. The sample includes around 350,000 distinct CDR3 sequences, about 18% seen only once; the top ten take 3.7%. Exclusions: uncontrolled infection, other autoimmune disease, pregnancy, lactation. V was pared by 9 bases and J by 11 bases, with 17 bases between. CDR3 length: 13 amino acids. Germline CDR1 and CDR2: MNHNS and SASEGT.

The V and J genes are TRBV6-1 and TRBJ1-6, with D hard to call. The sequencing input was blood. The receptor was derived from a woman aged 18-29 years with Graves' hyperthyroidism. CDR3 sequence reads: CASHLGPVAPLHF. CDR3 in DNA: TGTGCCAGTCATCTGGGCCCCGTGGCACCCCTCCACTTT.